The text below deals with one TCR beta chain. No antigen is known for it. Within one base of it there is no much larger clone, and no base qualities were kept. This entry belongs to a study of brain T cells in children with intractable seizures (dated by TCRdb to 2020 to 2022). As for the study more broadly: As a first screen for immune gene transcripts, resected brain tissue from some 50 pediatric epilepsy surgery cases was run on a NanoString immunology panel. Of the roughly twelve selected surgery cases, pre-surgery blood was also sequenced for eight, so four had brain tissue only.

The immunoSEQ assay was used to generate TCR beta chain sequences from genomic DNA. As for how the authors treated the data: CDR3 sequences not starting with the conserved framework cysteine at position 104 were manually removed. To get clonality, the normalized Shannon's Diversity Index was subtracted from one, giving values from 0 (maximal diversity) to 1 (oligoclonal). To check whether a given CDR3 had different frequencies in two samples, for example brain versus blood, chi-squared comparison-of-proportions tests were used. Public clonotypes were identified by searching immuneACCESS, and similarity to known antiviral clonotypes was assessed with the VDJdb browser. Not all clones reach the TCRdb copy of this immuneACCESS table, which keeps in-frame sequences only. Checked studies attribute under half of the gap to unresolved V genes and leave the rest unexplained. The V and J calls and clone size were taken over from that table, and D and trimming were inferred from the DNA. The sample includes 70,000 to 90,000 clones, with roughly 91% observed a single time. The ten most abundant clones make up over 1.5% of the sample.

This specimen's time point label, per the study, means: resected brain tissue, or blood drawn just prior to surgery. The surgery cases that showed the highest brain T cell transcript signatures were chosen for TCR beta chain sequencing of brain tissue, and of blood when it was available. Patients had been treated with at least one anti-epileptic drug before surgery. The TCR-sequenced patients were children whose drug-resistant epilepsy was caused by tuberous sclerosis complex, focal cortical dysplasia, Rasmussen encephalitis or hemimegalencephaly. Bulk genomic DNA was isolated from unsorted brain tissue and whole blood using the Monarch genomic DNA purification kit. V and J are trimmed by 2 bases and 6 bases, and the gene matches miss 10 bases of the junction. From its cysteine to its phenylalanine, the CDR3 spans 17 amino acids. The DNA shown is the 51-base CDR3, in frame from base 1. The germline V gene sets CDR1 to SGHAT and CDR2 to FQNNGV.

Overall results and qualifications from the work: The patients' HCMV serostatus was not known, and viral specificity was inferred solely from CDR3 sequence similarity. Sequencing depth differed between pre- and post-surgery blood, so clones missing from the pre-surgery sample may reflect undersampling.

Sequencing was performed on peripheral blood, taken at surgery. The receptor chain draws on TRBV11-2 and TRBJ1-2, and TRBD1 matches 12 of the central bases. The TCR originated in a boy under two years old with tuberous sclerosis and intractable seizures. The CDR3 loop reads CASSLSGQGALGHGYTF. Here is the DNA: TGTGCCAGCAGCTTATCGGGACAGGGGGCGCTGGGTCATGGCTACACCTTC.